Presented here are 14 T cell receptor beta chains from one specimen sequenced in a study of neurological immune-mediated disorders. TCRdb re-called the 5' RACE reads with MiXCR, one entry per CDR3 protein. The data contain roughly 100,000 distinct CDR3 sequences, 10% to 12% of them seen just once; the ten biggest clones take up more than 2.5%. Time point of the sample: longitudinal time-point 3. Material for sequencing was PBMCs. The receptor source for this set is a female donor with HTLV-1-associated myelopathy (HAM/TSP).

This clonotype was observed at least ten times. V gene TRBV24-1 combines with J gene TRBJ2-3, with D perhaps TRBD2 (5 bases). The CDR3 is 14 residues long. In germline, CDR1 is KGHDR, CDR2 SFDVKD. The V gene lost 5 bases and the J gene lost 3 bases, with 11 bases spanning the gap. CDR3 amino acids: CATSVRGGTDTQYF. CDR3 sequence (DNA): TGTGCCACCAGTGTGCGAGGAGGTACAGATACGCAGTATTTT.

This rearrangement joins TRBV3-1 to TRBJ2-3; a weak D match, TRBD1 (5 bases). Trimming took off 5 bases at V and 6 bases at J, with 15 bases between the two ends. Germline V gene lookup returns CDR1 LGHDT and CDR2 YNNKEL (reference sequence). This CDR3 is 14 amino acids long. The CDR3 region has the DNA TGTGCCAGCAGCTTGGATGGGGCCAGGGATACGCAGTATTTT. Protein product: CASSLDGARDTQYF.

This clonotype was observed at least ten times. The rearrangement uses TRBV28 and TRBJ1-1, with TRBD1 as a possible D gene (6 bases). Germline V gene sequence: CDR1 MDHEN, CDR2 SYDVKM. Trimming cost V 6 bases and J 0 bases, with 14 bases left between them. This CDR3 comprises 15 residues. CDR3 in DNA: TGTGCCAGCAGGTTCGGACAGAACATGAACACTGAAGCTTTCTTT. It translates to CASRFGQNMNTEAFF.

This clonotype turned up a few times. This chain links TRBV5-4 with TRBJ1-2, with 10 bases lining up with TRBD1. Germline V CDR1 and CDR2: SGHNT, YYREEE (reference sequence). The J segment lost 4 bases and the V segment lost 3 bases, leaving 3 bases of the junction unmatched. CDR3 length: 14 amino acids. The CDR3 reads CASSSGQGFYGYTF. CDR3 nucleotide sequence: TGTGCCAGCAGCTCGGGACAGGGGTTCTATGGCTACACCTTC.

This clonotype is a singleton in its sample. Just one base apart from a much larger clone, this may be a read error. The CDR3 protein is CAISSLERGVWDEQFF. CDR3 DNA sequence: TGTGCCATCAGCTCTCTAGAGCGGGGGGTTTGGGATGAGCAGTTCTTC. The chain carries TRBV7-2 and TRBJ2-1; 9 nucleotides match TRBD2. The CDR3 spans 16 residues. Germline V gives CDR1 SGHTA, CDR2 FQGNSA.

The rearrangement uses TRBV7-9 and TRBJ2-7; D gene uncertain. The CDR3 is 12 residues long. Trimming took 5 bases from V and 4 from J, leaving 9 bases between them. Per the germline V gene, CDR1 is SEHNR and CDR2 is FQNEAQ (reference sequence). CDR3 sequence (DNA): TGTGCCAGCAGCCTGACATTATACGAGCAGTACTTC. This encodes CASSLTLYEQYF.

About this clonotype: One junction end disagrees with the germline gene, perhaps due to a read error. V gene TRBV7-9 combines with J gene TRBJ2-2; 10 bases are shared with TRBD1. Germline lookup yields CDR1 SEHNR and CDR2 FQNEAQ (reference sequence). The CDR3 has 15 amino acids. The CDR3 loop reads CANSLDRGPTGELFF. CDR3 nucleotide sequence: TGTGCCAACAGCCTCGACAGGGGGCCCACCGGGGAGCTGTTTTTT.

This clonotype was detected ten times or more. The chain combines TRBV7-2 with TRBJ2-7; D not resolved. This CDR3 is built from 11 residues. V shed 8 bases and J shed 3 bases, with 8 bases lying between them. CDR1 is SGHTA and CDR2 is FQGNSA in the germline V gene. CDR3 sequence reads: CASGLHYEQYF. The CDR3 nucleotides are TGTGCCAGCGGCCTTCACTACGAGCAGTACTTC.

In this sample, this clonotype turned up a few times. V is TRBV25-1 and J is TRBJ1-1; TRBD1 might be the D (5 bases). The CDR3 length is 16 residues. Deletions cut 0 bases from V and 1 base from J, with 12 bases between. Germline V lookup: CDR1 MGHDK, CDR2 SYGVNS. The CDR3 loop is CASSEYGRDGNTEAFF. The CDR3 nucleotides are TGTGCCAGCAGTGAATATGGGCGGGACGGGAACACTGAAGCTTTCTTT.

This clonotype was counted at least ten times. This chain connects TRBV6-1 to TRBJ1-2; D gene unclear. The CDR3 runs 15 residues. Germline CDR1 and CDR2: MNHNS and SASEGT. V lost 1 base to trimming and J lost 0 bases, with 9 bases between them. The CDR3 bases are TGTGCCAGCAGTGAAGTTCCAGGTTCTAACTATGGCTACACCTTC. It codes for CASSEVPGSNYGYTF.

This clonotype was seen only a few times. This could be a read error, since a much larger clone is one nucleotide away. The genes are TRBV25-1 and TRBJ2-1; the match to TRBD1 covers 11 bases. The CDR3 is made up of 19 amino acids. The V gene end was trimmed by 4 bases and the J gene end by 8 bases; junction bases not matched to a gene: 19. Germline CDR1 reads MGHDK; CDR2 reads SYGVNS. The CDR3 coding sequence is TGTGCCAGCAGTGTGGACAGGGGGCGCACTAGCTTGGGAGTTTATGAGCAGTTCTTC. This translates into CASSVDRGRTSLGVYEQFF.

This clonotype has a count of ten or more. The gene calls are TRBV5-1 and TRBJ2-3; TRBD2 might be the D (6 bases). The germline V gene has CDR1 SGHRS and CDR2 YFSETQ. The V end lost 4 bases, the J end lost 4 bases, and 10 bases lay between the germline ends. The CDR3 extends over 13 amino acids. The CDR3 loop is CASSQLAADTQYF. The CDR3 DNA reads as TGCGCCAGCAGCCAACTAGCTGCAGATACGCAGTATTTT.

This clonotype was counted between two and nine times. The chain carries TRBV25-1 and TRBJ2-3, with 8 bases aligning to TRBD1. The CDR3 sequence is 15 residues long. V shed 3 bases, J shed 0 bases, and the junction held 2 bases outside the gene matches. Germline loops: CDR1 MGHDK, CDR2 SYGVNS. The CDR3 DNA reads TGTGCCAGCAGTGATACAGGGGGGAGCACAGATACGCAGTATTTT. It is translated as CASSDTGGSTDTQYF.

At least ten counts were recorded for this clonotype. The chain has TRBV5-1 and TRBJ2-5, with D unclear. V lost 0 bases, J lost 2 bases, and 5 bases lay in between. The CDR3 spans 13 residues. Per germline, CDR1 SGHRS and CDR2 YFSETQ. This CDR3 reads CASSLAHQETQYF. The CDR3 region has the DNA TGCGCCAGCAGCTTGGCCCATCAAGAGACCCAGTACTTC.